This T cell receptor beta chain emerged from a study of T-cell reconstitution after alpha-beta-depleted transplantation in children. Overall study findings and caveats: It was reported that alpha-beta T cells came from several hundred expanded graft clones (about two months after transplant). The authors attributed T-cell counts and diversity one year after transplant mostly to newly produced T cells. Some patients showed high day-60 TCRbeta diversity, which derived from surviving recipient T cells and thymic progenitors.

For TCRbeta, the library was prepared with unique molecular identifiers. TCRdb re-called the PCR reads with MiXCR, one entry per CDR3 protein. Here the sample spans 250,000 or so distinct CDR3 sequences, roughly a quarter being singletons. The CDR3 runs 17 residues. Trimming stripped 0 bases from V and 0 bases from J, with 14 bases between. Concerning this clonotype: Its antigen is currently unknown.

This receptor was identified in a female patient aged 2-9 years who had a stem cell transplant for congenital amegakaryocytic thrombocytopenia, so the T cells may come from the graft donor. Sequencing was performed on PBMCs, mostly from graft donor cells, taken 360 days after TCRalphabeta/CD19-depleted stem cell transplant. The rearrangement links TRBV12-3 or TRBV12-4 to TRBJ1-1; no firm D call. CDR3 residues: CASSLAIFTDVNTEAFF. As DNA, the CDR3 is TGTGCCAGCAGTTTAGCGATTTTTACGGACGTGAACACTGAAGCTTTCTTT.